This TCR beta chain came from a study of cytomegalovirus exposure and HLA in healthy donors (dated 2017 in TCRdb). Context from the whole study: According to an earlier analysis of 587 of the donors, about 180 million T cells yielded 100 million or so unique TCR beta sequences and about 300 Gb of sequence data. Roughly 300 gigabases of sequencing data and roughly 80 million unique TCR sequences made up an early release that covered 640 HLA-typed donors. Of the 398 genotyped donors, 65% to 90% fell in the genetic ancestry cluster associated with self-reported Caucasian donors. The study aimed to test whether cataloging public T cell receptors could reveal signatures of past pathogen exposure. The study used immunosequencing to profile the T cell repertoires of several hundred subjects and linked those repertoires to cytomegalovirus serostatus. Besides the first cohort of hundreds of subjects, a separate validation cohort made up of over a hundred different subjects was used. The study combined high-throughput TCR immunosequencing, statistical association of individual TCRs with disease status, and machine learning to predict cytomegalovirus infection status. In a later analysis, previously published TCR beta repertoires from some 640 donors were re-analyzed and high-resolution HLA genotyping was added so that TCR occurrence patterns could be studied. The later analysis used no new phenotypic data to find candidate immune exposures, relying instead on TCR beta sequences and their occurrence across donors. An earlier analysis of approximately 640 of the donors applied high-throughput TCR beta sequencing to assess whether each TCR beta V gene segment acted as functional or pseudogenic. Donor age, sex, ethnicity and CMV serostatus were collected together with the repertoire data. A later genetic analysis used genome-wide SNP genotypes for about 65% of the 666 donors, treating that subset as a discovery cohort. All discovery cohort repertoires had been generated on a single sequencing platform. HLA typing included class I and class II loci at four-digit resolution. Typing coverage differed by locus: A, B, C, DRB1 and DQB1 were typed in about 620-630 donors, DQA1 in about 500, DPA1 in some 600, and DPB1 in approximately 450. Five DR-DQ haplotypes were treated as single units for association and clustering because of strong linkage in the cohort. Among roughly 400 genotyped donors of the cohort, an average of approximately 240,000 unique TCR beta nucleotide sequences were sequenced per donor, roughly 20% of them non-productive.

The cohort comprised some 700 healthy bone marrow donors. Cohort members were all nominally healthy when sampled, although unrecorded immune exposures were likely present. The donor was CMV seronegative and belonged to the group of 350 or so seronegative cohort members. A peripheral blood sample was collected from each donor, and TCR beta sequencing was performed on peripheral blood mononuclear cells. Genomic DNA extraction from the blood cell samples was performed with the Qiagen DNeasy Blood Extraction Kit. Of note for this clone: The specificity of this receptor is unknown. The record has no base qualities; no much larger clone is one base away.

Including cysteine and phenylalanine, the CDR3 has 11 amino acids. Kept here is only the CDR3 DNA, which spans 33 bases and is read in frame from base 1. The germline V gene yields SQVTM for CDR1 and ANQGSEA for CDR2. A distance of 11 bases separates the germline ends of V and J, which lose 7 bases and 8 bases respectively. Libraries were built with the immunoSEQ multiplex PCR assay. A mixture of 60 forward primers for TCR Vbeta segments and 13 reverse primers for TCR Jbeta segments was used in the multiplex PCR. The CDR3 region of rearranged TCR beta genes was amplified from genomic DNA by a multiplex PCR assay. The amplified TCR beta libraries were sequenced on the Illumina HiSeq System as 87-base-pair reads. In the paper's pipeline: A later analysis tallied roughly 76 million unique TCR beta chains across the roughly 610 repertoires, and some 10 million of those chains were shared by two or more donors. To remove PCR and sequencing errors, raw reads were error-corrected and collapsed into unique sequences using a nearest-neighbor algorithm that merged closely related sequences. CDR3 sequences were aligned to IMGT reference sequences to assign V, D and J gene segments. For a sequence to be retained, a match of at least six nucleotides was required to both a V gene segment and a J gene segment. A rearrangement was called productive if the CDR3 had no stop codons and remained in frame with V and J, and every other rearrangement was called non-productive. CDR3 was defined by IMGT convention, running from the second conserved V-encoded cysteine to the conserved J-encoded phenylalanine. The earlier analysis of some 540 of the donors excluded any sequence lacking an unambiguous match to a single V gene segment. An earlier analysis of several hundred of the donors called V segments functional above 56.7% productive rearrangements and segregating when the between-donor standard deviation exceeded 5%. A statistical classification framework was built to diagnose cytomegalovirus status from the catalog of TCR beta chain sequences. A later analysis assigned V and J genes by comparing TCR nucleotide sequences with IMGT/GENE-DB human TR gene sequences. Using the TCRdist pipeline, a later analysis assigned CDR3 sequences along with most-parsimonious VDJ recombination scenarios. A later analysis defined each TCR beta chain by its CDR3 amino acid sequence plus V-gene family, and excluded reads lacking a unique V-gene family. In a later analysis, around 600 highly shared, low-generation-probability nucleotide sequences were removed to address suspected cross-contamination and a sequencing artifact. For each public chain, a later analysis derived a clonal expansion index from normalized ranks of inferred template counts within each repertoire. In a later analysis, generation probabilities were computed using a VDJ recombination model fitted to out-of-frame rearrangements, and the results were checked against IGoR. Hypergeometric tests were used in a later analysis to score TCR-TCR, TCR-HLA and TCR-CMV co-occurrence, with a repertoire-size bias correction applied to the TCR pairs. In a later analysis, false discovery rates were estimated by permuting HLA or CMV assignments 20 times. In a later analysis, co-occurring TCRs were grouped with DBSCAN, and TCRdist sequence similarity was added when clustering was performed within HLA-allele-positive subsets. Repertoires with fewer than 30,000 or more than 120,000 public chains were left out of co-occurrence clustering, as were about 5 repertoires with anomalous nucleotide sharing. Here the immuneACCESS table is served through TCRdb, limited to in-frame sequences with V and J called. Missing clones are a known gap in these copies; in checked studies unresolved V genes cover under half, and the rest lacks a known reason. That table supplies the V and J calls and clone size; D and trimming were determined from the DNA. In this sample the table shows about 77,000 clones, 78% of which occur a single time. Approximately 3.4% of the sample goes to the ten largest clones.

Study-wide findings and limitations: In the study, 150 to 200 TCR beta chains were listed as associated with cytomegalovirus. Compared with the roughly 720-donor mean, donors in an Asian-associated ancestry cluster had fewer N-insertions in productive TCRs, according to a later genetic analysis. Because HLA typing was unavailable for some donors at each locus, only the typed subset was used in association tests. In vitro tests confirmed that three of the cytomegalovirus-associated TCR beta chains recognize cytomegalovirus antigens. Cytomegalovirus status was reported to be diagnosed by the classifier with high specificity and sensitivity in both the original and validation cohorts. Linkage disequilibrium might explain the correlated functional status among segregating V segments, but an unknown experimental factor could not be ruled out. Only TCR beta chains were sequenced in this cohort, and the absence of alpha or paired-chain data limited detectable features. Some IMGT-functional V segments, including TRBV6-2 and TRBV6-3, could not be distinguished by the 87-base-pair reads and were therefore excluded. Assigning TCR associations to individual alleles was difficult when HLA alleles, especially DR and DQ, strongly co-occurred. At a false discovery rate of 0.05, a later analysis linked under 20,000 TCR beta sequences to specific HLA alleles. In a later analysis, several top co-occurrence clusters were reported to appear linked to parvovirus B19, influenza, CMV and Epstein-Barr virus. In an earlier analysis of 587 of the donors, most TCR beta V segments appeared in productive rearrangements about 90% or about 30% of the time, broadly matching IMGT annotations. A cluster of highly shared sequence variants was judged likely to represent a technical artifact of the sequencing pipeline. According to a later analysis, most CMV-associated TCR beta chains appeared to be HLA-restricted, and the HLA associations seemed to be driven largely by CMV exposure. In a later analysis, HLA-associated TCR beta chains were found to be more clonally expanded and to have lower generation probabilities than equally common non-associated chains. A further reported finding was that TCR beta sequences accurately predicted the HLA-A and HLA-B alleles for most subjects in the first cohort. Sequencing depth was assumed to be roughly uniform across donors in the presence/absence analyses, though that assumption may not hold. A later genetic analysis associated a missense DCLRE1C variant with V-gene and J-gene trimming of TCR beta chains, and an independent cohort replicated the association. The only immune exposure information available for the cohort was CMV serostatus. Because counts were too low, seventeen rarely observed V segments, including chromosome 9 orphons, were excluded from the earlier analysis of 587 of the donors. Most TCR sequences were seen in very few donors, while some public TCRs were found in many individuals. It was suggested by the authors that the approach could potentially be generalized to other disease states and immunological phenotypes. According to a later analysis, TCR association rates differed among HLA loci, with DRB1 alleles showing the most associated TCRs and HLA-C alleles showing the fewest.

The sample comprised PBMCs. The clonotype was recovered from a man in his forties in good health and CMV-seronegative. The sequence joins TRBV29-1 to TRBJ1-4; the D gene is perhaps TRBD1, on 5 matching bases. The DNA sequence follows: TGCAGCGGCGGGGCGCGAGAAAAACTGTTTTTT. The translation is CSGGAREKLFF.